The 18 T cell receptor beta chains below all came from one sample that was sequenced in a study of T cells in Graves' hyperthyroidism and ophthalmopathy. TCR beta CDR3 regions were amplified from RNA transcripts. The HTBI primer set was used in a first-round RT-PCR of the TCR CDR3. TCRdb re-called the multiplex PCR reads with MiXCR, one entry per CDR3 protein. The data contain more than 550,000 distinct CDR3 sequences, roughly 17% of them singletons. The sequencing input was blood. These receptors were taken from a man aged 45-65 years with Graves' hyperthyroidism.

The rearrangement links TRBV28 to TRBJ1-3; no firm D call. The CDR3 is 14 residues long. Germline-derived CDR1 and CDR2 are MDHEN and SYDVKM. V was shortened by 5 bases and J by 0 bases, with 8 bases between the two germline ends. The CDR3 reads CASSTPGSGNTIYF. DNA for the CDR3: TGTGCCAGCAGTACCCCGGGCTCTGGAAACACCATATATTTT.

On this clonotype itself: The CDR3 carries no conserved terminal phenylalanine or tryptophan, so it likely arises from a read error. The CDR3 coding sequence is TGTGCCACCAGCAGAGAACTCAATAATTCACCCCTCCACATT. Translation: CATSRELNNSPLHI. The chain recombines TRBV15 with TRBJ1-6; D gene ambiguous. The CDR3 has 14 amino acids. The V gene's germline CDR1 is LNHNV and CDR2 YYDKDF (reference sequence). V was trimmed by 0 bases and J by 5 bases, leaving 5 bases between them.

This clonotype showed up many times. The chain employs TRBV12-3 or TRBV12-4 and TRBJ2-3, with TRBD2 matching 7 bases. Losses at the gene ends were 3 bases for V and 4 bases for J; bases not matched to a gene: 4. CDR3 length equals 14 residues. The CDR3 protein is CASSFGREADTQYF. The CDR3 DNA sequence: TGTGCCAGCAGTTTTGGGAGGGAAGCAGATACGCAGTATTTT.

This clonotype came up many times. The CDR3 DNA follows: TGTGCCAGCAGTTTGGTCCGTGAAAAACTGTTTTTT. It is translated as CASSLVREKLFF. V and J are TRBV28 and TRBJ1-4; D is undetermined. The CDR3 totals 12 residues. The germline V and J ends were trimmed by 3 bases and 7 bases, with 6 bases remaining between them. Germline values: CDR1 MDHEN, CDR2 SYDVKM. Combining the CDR3 with reference TRBV28 and TRBJ1-4 gives the whole variable domain DVKVTQSSRYLVKRTGEKVFLECVQDMDHENMFWYRQDPGLGLRLIYFSYDVKMKEKGDIPEGYSVSREKKERFSLILESASTNQTSMYLCASSLVREKLFFGSGTQLSVL.

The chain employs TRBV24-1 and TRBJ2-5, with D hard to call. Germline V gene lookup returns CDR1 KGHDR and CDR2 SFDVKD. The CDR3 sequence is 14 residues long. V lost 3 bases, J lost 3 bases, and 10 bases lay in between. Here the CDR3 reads CATSDPSREETQYF. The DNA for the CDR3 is TGTGCCACCAGTGATCCTAGTCGGGAAGAGACCCAGTACTTC.

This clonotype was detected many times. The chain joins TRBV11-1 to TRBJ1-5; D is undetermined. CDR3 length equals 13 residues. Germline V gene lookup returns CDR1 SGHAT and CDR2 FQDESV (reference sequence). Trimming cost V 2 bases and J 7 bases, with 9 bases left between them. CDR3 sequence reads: CASSLTEEQPQHF. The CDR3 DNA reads TGTGCCAGCAGCTTAACGGAAGAACAGCCCCAGCATTTT.

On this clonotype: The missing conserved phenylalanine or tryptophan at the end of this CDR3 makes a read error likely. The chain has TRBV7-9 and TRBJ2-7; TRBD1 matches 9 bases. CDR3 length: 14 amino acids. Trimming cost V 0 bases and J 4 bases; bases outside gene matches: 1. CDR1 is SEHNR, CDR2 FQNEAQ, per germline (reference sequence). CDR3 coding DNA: TGTGCCAGCAGCTTAGCGGGACAGGGATACGAGCAGTACCTC. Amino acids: CASSLAGQGYEQYL.

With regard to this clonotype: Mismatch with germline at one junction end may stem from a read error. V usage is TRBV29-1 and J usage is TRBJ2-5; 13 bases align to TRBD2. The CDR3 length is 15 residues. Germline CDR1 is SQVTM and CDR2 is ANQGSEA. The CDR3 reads CSVNGLAGDPETQSF. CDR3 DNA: TGCAGCGTTAATGGACTAGCGGGAGACCCAGAGACCCAGTCCTTC. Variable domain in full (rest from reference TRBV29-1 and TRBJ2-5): SAVISQKPSRDICQRGTSLTIQCQVDSQVTMMFWYRQQPGQSLTLIATANQGSEATYESGFVIDKFPISRPNLTFSTLTVSNMSPEDSSIYLCSVNGLAGDPETQSFGPGTRLLVL.

CDR3 residues: CASSQYSFRDRQETQYF. CDR3 nucleotide sequence: TGCGCCAGCAGCCAATATAGCTTCCGGGACAGACAAGAGACCCAGTACTTC. The J gene is TRBJ2-5, the V gene TRBV4-1, with 7 bases matching TRBD1. The CDR3 loop spans 17 amino acids. V lost 2 bases and J lost 2; bases outside the gene matches: 11. CDR1 and CDR2 (germline): MGHRA, YSYEKL.

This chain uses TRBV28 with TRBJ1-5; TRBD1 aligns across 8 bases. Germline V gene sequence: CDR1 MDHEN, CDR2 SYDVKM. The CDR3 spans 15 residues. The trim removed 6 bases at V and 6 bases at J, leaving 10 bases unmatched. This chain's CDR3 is CASSPRTGKSQPQHF. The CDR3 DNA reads TGTGCCAGCAGCCCTCGGACAGGGAAAAGTCAGCCCCAGCATTTT.

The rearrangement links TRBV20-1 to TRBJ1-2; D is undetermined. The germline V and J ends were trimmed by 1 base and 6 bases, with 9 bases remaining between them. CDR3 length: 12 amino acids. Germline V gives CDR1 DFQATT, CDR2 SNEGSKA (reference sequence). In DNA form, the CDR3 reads TGCAGTGCTAGAGGCGTCAGAGATGGCTACACCTTC. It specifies CSARGVRDGYTF.

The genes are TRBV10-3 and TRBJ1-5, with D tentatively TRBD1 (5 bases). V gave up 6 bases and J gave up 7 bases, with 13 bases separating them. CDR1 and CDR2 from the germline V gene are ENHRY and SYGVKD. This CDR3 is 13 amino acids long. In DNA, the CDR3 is TGTGCCATCAGGGGGGGGATCGGCCAGCCCCAGCATTTT. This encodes CAIRGGIGQPQHF.

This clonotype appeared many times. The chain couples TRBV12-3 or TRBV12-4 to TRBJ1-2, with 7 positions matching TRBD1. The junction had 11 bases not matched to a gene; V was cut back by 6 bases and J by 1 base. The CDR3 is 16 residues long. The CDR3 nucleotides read TGTGCCAGCAGCTCTACTGGGACAGCTCATAACTATGGCTACACCTTC. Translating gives CASSSTGTAHNYGYTF.

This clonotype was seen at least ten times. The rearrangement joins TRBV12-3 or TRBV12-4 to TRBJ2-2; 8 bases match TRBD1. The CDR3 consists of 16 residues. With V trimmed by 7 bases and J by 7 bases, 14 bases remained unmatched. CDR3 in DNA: TGTGCCAGCATGGTAATGGACAGGGCGTTCGGCGGGGAGCTGTTTTTT. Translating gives CASMVMDRAFGGELFF.

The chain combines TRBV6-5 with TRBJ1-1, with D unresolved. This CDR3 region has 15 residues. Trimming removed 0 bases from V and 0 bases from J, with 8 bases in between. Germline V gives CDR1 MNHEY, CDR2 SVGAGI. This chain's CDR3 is CASSYSPTMNTEAFF. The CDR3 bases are TGTGCCAGCAGTTACTCGCCGACCATGAACACTGAAGCTTTCTTT.

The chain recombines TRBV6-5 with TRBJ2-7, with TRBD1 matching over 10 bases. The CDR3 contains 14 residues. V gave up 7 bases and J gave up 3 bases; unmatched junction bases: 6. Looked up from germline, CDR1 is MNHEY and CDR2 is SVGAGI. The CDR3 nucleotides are TGTGCCAGCACCTGGGGACAGGGGCGCTACGAGCAGTACTTC. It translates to CASTWGQGRYEQYF.

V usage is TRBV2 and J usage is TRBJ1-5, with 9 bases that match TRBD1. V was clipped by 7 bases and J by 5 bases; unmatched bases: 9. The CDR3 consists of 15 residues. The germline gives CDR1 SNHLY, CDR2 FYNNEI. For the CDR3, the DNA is TGTGCCAGCACCCTGACAGGGGGTAGGGATCAGCCCCAGCATTTT. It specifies CASTLTGGRDQPQHF.

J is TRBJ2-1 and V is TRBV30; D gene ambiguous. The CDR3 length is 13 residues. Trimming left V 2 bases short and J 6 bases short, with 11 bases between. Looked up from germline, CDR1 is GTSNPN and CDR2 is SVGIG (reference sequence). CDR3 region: CAWSSSGANEQFF. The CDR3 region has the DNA TGTGCCTGGAGTTCCTCAGGAGCCAATGAGCAGTTCTTC.